These 27 T cell receptor beta chains share one sample of origin, sequenced in a study of cytomegalovirus exposure and HLA in healthy donors. In the PCR, 60 Vbeta and 13 Jbeta primers were used. Here immunoSEQ multiplex PCR was the method, and the copy in TCRdb shows in-frame clones only, minus some. This sample has 100,000 to 130,000 clones, with under 85% found just once. Input material: PBMCs. These receptors all come from a male donor in good health and CMV-seronegative.

The chain has TRBV9 and TRBJ2-1; 7 bases match TRBD2. V lost 4 bases to trimming and J lost 6 bases; unmatched junction nucleotides: 7. CDR3 length: 14 residues. Germline V CDR1 and CDR2: SGDLS, YYNGEE. The CDR3 loop is CASSPRLAANEQFF. The CDR3, as DNA: TGTGCCAGCAGCCCCCGACTAGCAGCCAATGAGCAGTTCTTC.

This chain connects TRBV13 to TRBJ1-2; no clear D gene. V lost 1 base to trimming and J lost 8 bases, with 17 bases between them. CDR1 is PRHDT and CDR2 is FYEKMQ in the germline V gene (reference sequence). CDR3 size: 15 residues. CDR3 residues: CASSLDGGSVGGYTF. The CDR3 region has the DNA TGTGCCAGCAGCTTAGATGGAGGGTCGGTGGGAGGCTACACCTTC. The variable domain in full, with the rest retrieved from reference TRBV13 and TRBJ1-2, is AAGVIQSPRHLIKEKRETATLKCYPIPRHDTVYWYQQGPGQDPQFLISFYEKMQSDKGSIPDRFSAQQFSDYHSELNMSSLELGDSALYFCASSLDGGSVGGYTFGSGTRLTVV.

This clone was seen more than once but under ten times. The chain links TRBV7-9 to TRBJ1-1; a weak D match, TRBD1 (5 bases). CDR3 size: 14 residues. V was clipped by 5 bases and J by 0 bases, with 10 bases between them. Germline V CDR1 and CDR2: SEHNR, FQNEAQ (reference sequence). As DNA, the CDR3 is TGTGCCAGCAGCCCCGGGGGATTGAACACTGAAGCTTTCTTT. Amino acids: CASSPGGLNTEAFF.

The genes are TRBV19 and TRBJ2-1, with D unresolved. The germline CDR1 and CDR2 sequences are LNHDA and SQIVND (reference sequence). The CDR3 runs 16 residues. Trimming left V 6 bases short and J 0 bases short, with 15 bases between. DNA for the CDR3: TGTGCCAGTAGAAGTGGATTAGCAGCCTCCTACAATGAGCAGTTCTTC. This codes for CASRSGLAASYNEQFF.

V usage is TRBV4-1 and J usage is TRBJ2-5; tentatively, D is TRBD2 (5 bases). Germline-derived CDR1 and CDR2 are MGHRA and YSYEKL. The V end lost 4 bases, the J end lost 7 bases, and 19 bases lay between the germline ends. The CDR3 consists of 15 residues. The CDR3 coding sequence is TGCGCCAGCAGCCGACCCTCCTCCGGGATTGCGACCCAGTACTTC. It translates to CASSRPSSGIATQYF.

This clone was recorded once. J is TRBJ1-5 and V is TRBV6-5; tentative D call: TRBD1 (5 bases). The germline CDR1 and CDR2 sequences are MNHEY and SVGAGI. There are 14 residues in the CDR3. Between the trimmed V and J ends, which lost 2 bases and 2 bases, there was a span of 7 bases. As DNA, the CDR3 is TGTGCCAGCAGTTACGGAGGGGGCAATCAGCCCCAGCATTTT. This sequence encodes CASSYGGGNQPQHF.

The chain employs TRBV5-1 and TRBJ2-7; 7 nucleotides line up with TRBD2. The germline V gene encodes CDR1 SGHRS and CDR2 YFSETQ. The junction had 4 bases not matched to a gene; V was cut back by 2 bases and J by 2 bases. There are 14 residues in the CDR3. As DNA, the CDR3 is TGCGCCAGCAGCTTATCAGCGGGAACCTACGAGCAGTACTTC. The encoded protein is CASSLSAGTYEQYF. The variable domain in full, with the rest retrieved from reference TRBV5-1 and TRBJ2-7, is KAGVTQTPRYLIKTRGQQVTLSCSPISGHRSVSWYQQTPGQGLQFLFEYFSETQRNKGNFPGRFSGRQFSNSRSEMNVSTLELGDSALYLCASSLSAGTYEQYFGPGTRLTVT.

The chain recombines TRBV6-1 with TRBJ2-4; possibly TRBD2 for D (5 bases). The germline gives CDR1 MNHNS, CDR2 SASEGT. CDR3 length equals 15 residues. Trimming cost V 2 bases and J 0 bases, with 8 bases left between them. The CDR3 sequence is CASSELGVAKNIQYF. DNA for the CDR3: TGTGCCAGCAGTGAACTCGGGGTAGCCAAAAACATTCAGTACTTC.

The chain links TRBV29-1 to TRBJ2-7; 8 nucleotides match TRBD1. The CDR3 runs to 13 residues. Germline V gene sequence: CDR1 SQVTM, CDR2 ANQGSEA. Trimming cost V 7 bases and J 4 bases; bases outside gene matches: 9. The CDR3 DNA sequence: TGCAGCGCCGCACCACAGGGGGTTTACGAGCAGTACTTC. Translating gives CSAAPQGVYEQYF.

This clone was observed a handful of times. The J gene is TRBJ2-2, the V gene TRBV2, with 7 bases fitting TRBD1. CDR3 length: 14 amino acids. Germline CDR1 and CDR2: SNHLY and FYNNEI. Trimming at V came to 6 bases and at J to 5 bases, leaving 6 bases not matched to a gene. CDR3 DNA sequence: TGTGCCAGCAGAGAGACAGGGTATACCGGGGAGCTGTTTTTT. Translating it yields CASRETGYTGELFF.

The rearrangement uses TRBV4-1 and TRBJ1-2; D gene unclear. Germline V gene sequence: CDR1 MGHRA, CDR2 YSYEKL. The CDR3 runs 15 residues. Trimming shortened V by 2 bases and J by 2 bases, and 12 bases separated the two germline ends. CDR3 loop: CASSQNRFANYGYTF. CDR3 bases: TGCGCCAGCAGCCAAAACAGATTCGCCAACTATGGCTACACCTTC.

The rearrangement uses TRBV5-1 and TRBJ2-7, with 7 bases aligning to TRBD2. Losses at the gene ends were 2 bases for V and 5 bases for J; bases not matched to a gene: 13. CDR1 and CDR2 (germline): SGHRS, YFSETQ. The CDR3 contains 16 residues. The CDR3 nucleotides read TGCGCCAGCAGCTTACTTTCCGGGACTATTGCTGACGAGCAGTACTTC. Translating gives CASSLLSGTIADEQYF. Variable domain in full (rest from reference TRBV5-1 and TRBJ2-7): KAGVTQTPRYLIKTRGQQVTLSCSPISGHRSVSWYQQTPGQGLQFLFEYFSETQRNKGNFPGRFSGRQFSNSRSEMNVSTLELGDSALYLCASSLLSGTIADEQYFGPGTRLTVT.

The chain uses TRBV27 and TRBJ2-7; D perhaps matches TRBD1 (6 bases). With 3 bases removed from V and 0 bases from J, the gap between germline ends came to 12 bases. Germline V gene sequence: CDR1 MNHEY, CDR2 SMNVEV (reference sequence). The CDR3 has 15 residues. CDR3 sequence: CASSFLRGTSYEQYF. Here the CDR3 DNA reads TGTGCCAGCAGTTTTTTGAGGGGGACCTCCTACGAGCAGTACTTC.

The chain couples TRBV7-6 to TRBJ2-3; no clear D. Germline V gene sequence: CDR1 SGHVS, CDR2 FNYEAQ. V lost 5 bases and J lost 2, with 14 bases in between. CDR3 length equals 15 residues. The CDR3: CASSLLVPPTDTQYF. The CDR3 bases are TGTGCCAGCAGCCTGCTAGTCCCTCCCACAGATACGCAGTATTTT.

This clone was recorded only once. This chain joins TRBV21-1 and TRBJ2-7; TRBD2 is the table's D call and was not checked against the DNA. TRBV21-1 is assigned pseudogene status. CDR3 length: 18 residues. This chain's CDR3 is CASSTRDRVSGGLYEQYF. For the CDR3, the DNA is TGTGCCAGCAGCACGAGAGACAGGGTATCGGGAGGGCTCTACGAGCAGTACTTC.

The chain recombines TRBV27 with TRBJ2-7, with D perhaps matching TRBD2 (6 bases). The V gene's germline CDR1 is MNHEY and CDR2 SMNVEV (reference sequence). Between the trimmed V and J ends, which lost 9 bases and 4 bases, there was a span of 16 bases. The CDR3 length is 13 residues. CDR3 amino acids: CASMGGGGYEQYF. For the CDR3, the DNA is TGTGCCAGTATGGGGGGAGGAGGGTACGAGCAGTACTTC.

The chain uses TRBV7-6 and TRBJ2-7, with D unclear. The CDR3 extends over 13 amino acids. Germline V lookup: CDR1 SGHVS, CDR2 FNYEAQ. Deletions cut 6 bases from V and 4 bases from J, with 13 bases between. DNA of the CDR3: TGTGCCAGCAGTTCTTCAGAAACATACGAGCAGTACTTC. Protein product: CASSSSETYEQYF.

The chain is built from TRBV19 and TRBJ2-1, with 9 bases fitting TRBD1. The trim removed 9 bases at V and 1 base at J, leaving 4 bases unmatched. Germline-derived CDR1 and CDR2 are LNHDA and SQIVND (reference sequence). This CDR3 is 14 amino acids long. The CDR3 bases are TGTGCCAGCTGCGGACAGGGGTCCTACAATGAGCAGTTCTTC. As protein: CASCGQGSYNEQFF. Complete variable domain (other parts from reference TRBV19 and TRBJ2-1): DGGITQSPKYLFRKEGQNVTLSCEQNLNHDAMYWYRQDPGQGLRLIYYSQIVNDFQKGDIAEGYSVSREKKESFPLTVTSAQKNPTAFYLCASCGQGSYNEQFFGPGTRLTVL.

The chain couples TRBV6-1 to TRBJ2-7; the match to TRBD1 covers 9 bases. The CDR3 sequence is 15 residues long. Germline V gene sequence: CDR1 MNHNS, CDR2 SASEGT. V shed 5 bases, J shed 5 bases, and the junction held 10 bases outside the gene matches. Here the CDR3 DNA reads TGTGCCAGCAGTCCGAGTGACAGGGGGTCTCACGAGCAGTACTTC. The encoded protein is CASSPSDRGSHEQYF.

V is TRBV30 and J is TRBJ2-5; D possibly corresponds to TRBD2 (6 bases). The better agreement between TRBJ2-7 and the DNA end casts doubt on the J call. The CDR3 runs 15 residues. Germline CDR1 GTSNPN, CDR2 SVGIG (reference sequence). CDR3 sequence reads: CAWSAEGHLPSEQYF. CDR3 bases: TGTGCCTGGAGTGCGGAGGGGCACCTCCCGTCCGAGCAGTACTTC.

The chain carries TRBV4-2 and TRBJ2-3, with TRBD1 matching 8 bases. V shed 3 bases and J 5 bases; nucleotides not matched to a gene: 10. This CDR3 is 16 amino acids long. Germline values: CDR1 LGHNA, CDR2 YNFKEQ. CDR3 loop: CASSHSQGARGDTQYF. CDR3 DNA sequence: TGTGCCAGCAGCCATTCTCAGGGGGCACGGGGAGATACGCAGTATTTT.

Only one count was recorded for this clone. The chain has TRBV5-1 and TRBJ2-3; the D gene is possibly TRBD1 (6 bases). CDR1 SGHRS and CDR2 YFSETQ come from the germline V gene. With 2 bases removed from V and 6 bases from J, the gap between germline ends came to 13 bases. There are 14 residues in the CDR3. CDR3 amino acids: CASSFTGLGDTQYF. Here the CDR3 DNA reads TGCGCCAGCAGCTTTACAGGGTTGGGGGATACGCAGTATTTT.

This clone was counted a single time. The V gene is TRBV4-2, the J gene TRBJ2-3; 8 bases line up with TRBD1. V was clipped by 0 bases and J by 2 bases; unmatched bases: 7. The CDR3 sequence is 17 residues long. Germline V gives CDR1 LGHNA, CDR2 YNFKEQ. CDR3: CASSQELGQGVTDTQYF. DNA of the CDR3: TGTGCCAGCAGCCAAGAGTTAGGACAGGGAGTCACAGATACGCAGTATTTT.

This chain uses TRBV28 with TRBJ2-7, with 9 bases lining up with TRBD1. The length of the CDR3 is 16 residues. Per the germline V gene, CDR1 is MDHEN and CDR2 is SYDVKM. V was pared by 3 bases and J by 2 bases, with 8 bases of the junction left unmatched. The DNA of the CDR3 is TGTGCCAGCAGTTTGGCCCCCGGGACAGGGCCCTACGAGCAGTACTTC. The encoded protein is CASSLAPGTGPYEQYF.

V usage is TRBV27 and J usage is TRBJ2-7; D is unclear. Per the germline V gene, CDR1 is MNHEY and CDR2 is SMNVEV (reference sequence). This CDR3 spans 14 amino acids. Trimming removed 3 bases at V and 2 bases at J, with 11 bases between. Here the CDR3 reads CASSLVSSTYEQYF. The DNA of the CDR3 is TGTGCCAGCAGTTTGGTTAGCTCAACCTACGAGCAGTACTTC.

This clone was seen a handful of times. This chain connects TRBV6-4 to TRBJ2-1, with 8 bases that match TRBD2. The V gene end was trimmed by 6 bases and the J gene end by 7 bases; junction bases not matched to a gene: 8. From germline, CDR1 is MRHNA and CDR2 SNTAGT. The CDR3 has 14 residues. The CDR3 nucleotides read TGTGCCAGCAGCGATAGCGGGGAGGTGAATGAGCAGTTCTTC. The encoded protein is CASSDSGEVNEQFF.

This chain connects TRBV4-2 to TRBJ2-7; TRBD2 aligns across 9 bases. The CDR3 is 15 amino acids. J gave up 3 bases and V 0 bases, and 3 bases lay outside the gene matches. Germline-derived CDR1 and CDR2 are LGHNA and YNFKEQ. The CDR3 coding sequence is TGTGCCAGCAGCCAAGATGAGACTAGCGGCTACGAGCAGTACTTC. Its protein is CASSQDETSGYEQYF.